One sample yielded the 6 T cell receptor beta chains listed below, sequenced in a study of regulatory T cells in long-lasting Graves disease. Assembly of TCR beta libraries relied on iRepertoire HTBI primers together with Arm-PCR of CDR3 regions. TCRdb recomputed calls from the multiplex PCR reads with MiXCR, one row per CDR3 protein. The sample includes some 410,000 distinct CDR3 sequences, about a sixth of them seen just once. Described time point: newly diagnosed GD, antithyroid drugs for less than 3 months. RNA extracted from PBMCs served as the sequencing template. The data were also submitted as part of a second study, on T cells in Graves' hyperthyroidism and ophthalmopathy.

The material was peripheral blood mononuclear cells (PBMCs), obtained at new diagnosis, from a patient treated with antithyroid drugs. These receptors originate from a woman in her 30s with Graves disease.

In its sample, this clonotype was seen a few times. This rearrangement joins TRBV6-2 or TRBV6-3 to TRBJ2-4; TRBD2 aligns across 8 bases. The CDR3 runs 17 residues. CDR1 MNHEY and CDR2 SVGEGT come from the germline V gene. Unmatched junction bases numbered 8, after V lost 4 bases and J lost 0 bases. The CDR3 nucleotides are TGTGCCAGCAGTTCCCTACTAGCGGACCTAGCCAAAAACATTCAGTACTTC. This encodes CASSSLLADLAKNIQYF.

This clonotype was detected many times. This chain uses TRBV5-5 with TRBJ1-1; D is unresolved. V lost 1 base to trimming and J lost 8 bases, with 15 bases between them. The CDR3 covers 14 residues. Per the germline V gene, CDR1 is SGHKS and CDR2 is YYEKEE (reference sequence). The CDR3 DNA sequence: TGTGCCAGCAGCTTGTCCCCTACATCGGCCGAAGCTTTCTTT. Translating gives CASSLSPTSAEAFF.

DNA for the CDR3: TGTGCCAGCAACCTTTTGGGTACAGATACGCAGTATTTT. Its translation is CASNLLGTDTQYF. V and J are TRBV12-3 or TRBV12-4 and TRBJ2-3; no clear D gene. Between the trimmed V and J ends, which lost 7 bases and 3 bases, there was a span of 11 bases. The CDR3 contains 13 residues.

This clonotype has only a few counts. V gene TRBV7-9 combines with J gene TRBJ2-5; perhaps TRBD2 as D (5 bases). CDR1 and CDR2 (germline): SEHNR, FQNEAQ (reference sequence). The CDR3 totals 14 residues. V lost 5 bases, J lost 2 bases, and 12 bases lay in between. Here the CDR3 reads CASSPWTGQETQYF. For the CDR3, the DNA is TGTGCCAGCAGCCCATGGACGGGACAAGAGACCCAGTACTTC.

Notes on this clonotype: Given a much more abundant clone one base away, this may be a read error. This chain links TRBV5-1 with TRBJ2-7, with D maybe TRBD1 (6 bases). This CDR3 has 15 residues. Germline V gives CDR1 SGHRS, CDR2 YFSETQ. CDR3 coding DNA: TGCGCCAGCAGCTCCTTCAGGGGTTCCGCCTACGAGCTGTACTTC. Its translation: CASSSFRGSAYELYF.

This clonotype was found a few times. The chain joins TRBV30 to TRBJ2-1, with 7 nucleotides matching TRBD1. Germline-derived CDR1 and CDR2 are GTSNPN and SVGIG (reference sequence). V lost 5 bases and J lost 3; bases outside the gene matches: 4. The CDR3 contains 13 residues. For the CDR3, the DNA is TGTGCCTGGGGACGGGACAGCTACAATGAGCAGTTCTTC. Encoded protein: CAWGRDSYNEQFF.